Sequencing of this T cell receptor beta chain was carried out in a study of blood T cell repertoires in COVID-19. Across the whole study: T cells, B-cell-depleted T cells, or PBMCs supplied cDNA or gDNA.

TCRdb keeps only in-frame clones here, not all; method: immunoSEQ multiplex PCR. The repertoire holds about 230,000 clones, with roughly four fifths as singletons. With 4 bases clipped from V and 3 bases from J, the junction kept 3 bases outside the gene matches. The CDR3 length is 14 residues. Germline lookup yields CDR1 SGHNT and CDR2 YYREEE (reference sequence). The source is a woman aged 50 to 60 with acute or convalescent COVID-19. Sequenced: peripheral blood. The chain combines TRBV5-4 with TRBJ1-1, with 10 bases matching TRBD1. Here the CDR3 DNA reads TGTGCCAGCAGCGCGGGACAGGGGTACACTGAAGCTTTCTTT. It translates to CASSAGQGYTEAFF.